This T cell receptor beta chain was obtained from a study of blood T cells in healthy people across ages. Study outcomes and limitations: Significant beta diversity loss was already apparent by age about 39, declining roughly linearly.

Total RNA, at least 6 micrograms per sample, came from PBMCs. Germline assignment: CDR1 SGDLS and CDR2 YYNGEE. The CDR3 consists of 15 residues. Sample-barcoded 5' priming and a J-beta primer mix drove a second PCR of 7 to 11 cycles. One entry per CDR3 protein, called by TCRdb with MiXCR from the 5' RACE reads. Among under 700,000 distinct CDR3 sequences, nearly 25% were seen once, and the ten largest hold approximately 8.7%. Comment on this clonotype: As yet, its antigen is unknown. The junction departs from the called germline gene at one end, perhaps through a read error.

This sample was shared with a second study, whose subject was T cells of mothers and their children. Per that paper: A slight, non-significant increase in overlap was found for related mother-child pairs relative to unrelated pairs.

Material: blood. This TCR came from a boy younger than 18 in good health. The rearrangement uses TRBV9 and TRBJ2-1; 8 bases are shared with TRBD2. CDR3 DNA: TGTGCCAGCAACGTACAAGCGGGAGAATACAATGAGCAGTTCTTC. Encoded protein: CASNVQAGEYNEQFF.